The rows below give T cell receptor beta chains drawn from one sample of a study of T cell repertoires in cytomegalovirus infection. TCRdb independently ran MiXCR on the reads; one entry per CDR3 protein. The table shows roughly 500,000 distinct CDR3 sequences, with 11% occurring only once. The material sequenced was PBMCs. The receptors shown here come from a human donor in good health (CMV status not recorded). Some clones in this sample may be carry-over from other donors' samples. Each CDR3 is given with its conserved first and last residue. Each record gives: V gene, J gene, CDR3 protein.

TRBV5-1	TRBJ1-5	CASSPGDSGPHQPQHF
TRBV19	TRBJ2-6	CASMGLGGPPSGANVLTF
TRBV20-1	TRBJ2-4	CSAGQGSGIQYF
TRBV6-1	TRBJ1-5	CASSETHGRSNQPQHF
TRBV20-1	TRBJ2-3	CSARTSDTQYF
TRBV9	TRBJ1-1	CASSVDRGPEPNTEAFF
TRBV7-9	TRBJ2-3	CASSFLMALEGLHTQYF
TRBV3-1	TRBJ1-1	CASSQGGHFEAFF
TRBV27	TRBJ2-7	CASSLSPSSLKQYF
TRBV7-2	TRBJ1-1	CASSSSGTVNTEAFF
TRBV7-2	TRBJ2-7	CASSILAGAYEQYF
TRBV19	TRBJ1-5	CASSIAGQTRGNQPQHF
TRBV28	TRBJ1-4	CASSTLRSGRGATNEKLFF
TRBV19	TRBJ2-7	CASGQAGEQYF
TRBV7-8	TRBJ1-5	CASSPTRTGGSNQPQHF